One TCR beta chain is described in this entry. This clonotype is termed medium-sized (0.01 to 0.1%). The antigen it recognizes is unknown. The input lacks base qualities; no much larger clone sits a single base away. The instrument given in TCRdb is Illumina MiSeq. Starting from the raw public reads, TCRdb applied fastp trimming at Q25, assembled clones with MiXCR and retained in-frame beta chains. Entries are consolidated by CDR3 protein sequence, retaining the most common genes and DNA. This sample is represented by approximately 4,200 distinct CDR3 sequences; 8.1% of them were singletons. The top ten clones comprise approximately 9.4% of the sample. This entry is derived from a study. The receptor was derived from a human donor with rheumatoid arthritis. Sequencing was done on a sample of CD4+ T cells from synovial fluid.

This receptor carries the CDR3 CATSDFDRTYNEQFF. The DNA sequence follows: TGTGCCACCAGTGATTTCGACAGAACCTACAATGAGCAGTTCTTC. The V and J genes are TRBV24-1 and TRBJ2-1, and TRBD1 may be the D gene, going by 5 matching bases. Measured from the cysteine to the phenylalanine, the CDR3 is 15 residues long. Only CDR3 DNA is held: 45 bases, read in frame from base 1. The germline V gene encodes CDR1 KGHDR and CDR2 SFDVKD. Trimming removed 1 base from V and 2 bases from J, leaving 8 bases between the germline ends.